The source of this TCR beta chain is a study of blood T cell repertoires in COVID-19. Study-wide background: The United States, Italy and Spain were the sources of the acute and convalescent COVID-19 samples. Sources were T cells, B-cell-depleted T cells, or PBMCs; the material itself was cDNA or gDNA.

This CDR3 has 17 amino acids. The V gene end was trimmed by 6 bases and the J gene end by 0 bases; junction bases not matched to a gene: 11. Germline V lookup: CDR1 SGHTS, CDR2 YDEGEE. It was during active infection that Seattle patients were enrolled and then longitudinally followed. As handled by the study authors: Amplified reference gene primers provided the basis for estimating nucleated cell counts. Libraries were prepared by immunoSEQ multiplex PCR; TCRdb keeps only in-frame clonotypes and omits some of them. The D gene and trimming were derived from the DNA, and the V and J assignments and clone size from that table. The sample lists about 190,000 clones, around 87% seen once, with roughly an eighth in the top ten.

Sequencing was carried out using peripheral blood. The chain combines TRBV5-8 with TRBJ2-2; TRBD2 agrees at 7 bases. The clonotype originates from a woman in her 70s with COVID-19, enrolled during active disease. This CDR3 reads CASTLALSLANTGELFF. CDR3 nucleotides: TGTGCCAGCACACTAGCGTTAAGTCTAGCGAACACCGGGGAGCTGTTTTTT. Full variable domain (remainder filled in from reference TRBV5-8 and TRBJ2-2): EAGVTQSPTHLIKTRGQQATLRCSPISGHTSVYWYQQALGLGLQFLLWYDEGEERNRGNFPPRFSGRQFPNYSSELNVNALELEDSALYLCASTLALSLANTGELFFGEGSRLTVL.